Following are 20 T cell receptor beta chains from one sample sequenced in a study of Graves' ophthalmopathy and Graves' hyperthyroidism. Researchers took RNA transcripts and amplified TCR beta CDR3 regions from them. HTBI primers were used in a first-round RT-PCR, which preceded a second-round multiplex PCR. Using its own MiXCR run on the multiplex PCR reads, TCRdb lists one record per CDR3 protein. The sample has a few hundred thousand distinct CDR3 sequences, roughly 21% seen once. Specimen: peripheral blood. Every receptor here comes from a young woman with stable Graves' hyperthyroidism.

This clonotype was counted at least ten times. V gene TRBV7-9 combines with J gene TRBJ2-7; D remains ambiguous. Germline values: CDR1 SEHNR, CDR2 FQNEAQ (reference sequence). The CDR3 sequence is 14 residues long. With 0 bases removed from V and 3 bases from J, the gap between germline ends came to 9 bases. The CDR3 bases are TGTGCCAGCAGCTTAGCAGGGCCCCGCTACGAGCAGTACTTC. This translates into CASSLAGPRYEQYF.

This clonotype was observed many times. This chain uses TRBV5-1 with TRBJ2-7; TRBD1 is a possible D gene (5 bases). Germline V gene lookup returns CDR1 SGHRS and CDR2 YFSETQ. The CDR3 is 13 amino acids. V shed 6 bases and J shed 2 bases, with 12 bases lying between them. The CDR3 protein is CASTRDSTYEQYF. As DNA, the CDR3 is TGCGCCAGCACCCGAGACAGCACCTACGAGCAGTACTTC.

In its sample, this clonotype was seen many times. The rearrangement uses TRBV19 and TRBJ2-2; D gene ambiguous. The CDR3 is 14 residues long. Trimming cost V 7 bases and J 2 bases, with 11 bases left between them. Per germline, CDR1 LNHDA and CDR2 SQIVND (reference sequence). In nucleotides, the CDR3 is TGTGCCAGTACGACACGCCATAACACCGGGGAGCTGTTTTTT. Its protein is CASTTRHNTGELFF.

This clonotype was counted at least ten times. The chain uses TRBV12-3 or TRBV12-4 and TRBJ2-7; tentatively, D is TRBD1 (5 bases). V dropped 3 bases and J dropped 3 bases, with 24 bases sitting between them. This CDR3 comprises 18 residues. The CDR3 here is CASSLVGAAPIGDYEQYF. The CDR3 DNA sequence: TGTGCCAGCAGTTTGGTTGGAGCTGCGCCGATAGGGGACTACGAGCAGTACTTC.

This clonotype was recorded many times. This chain links TRBV5-1 with TRBJ2-7; D is ambiguous. V lost 1 base and J 0 bases, leaving 8 bases between the germline ends. The CDR3 is 14 amino acids. The germline gives CDR1 SGHRS, CDR2 YFSETQ. CDR3 residues: CASSLKGSSYEQYF. CDR3 nucleotides: TGCGCCAGCAGCTTGAAGGGAAGCTCCTACGAGCAGTACTTC.

This clonotype appeared once. The J gene is TRBJ1-1, the V gene TRBV19; 11 bases match TRBD1. Germline V gives CDR1 LNHDA, CDR2 SQIVND (reference sequence). The CDR3 loop spans 14 amino acids. After removal of 9 bases from V and 7 bases from J, the junction contained 10 bases not matched to a gene. CDR3 sequence reads: CASRDRGRSDEAFF. The CDR3 DNA sequence: TGTGCCAGCCGGGACAGGGGGAGGTCTGATGAAGCTTTCTTT.

This clonotype came up many times. This chain connects TRBV30 to TRBJ1-2; weak D call: TRBD1 (5 bases). Trimming removed 3 bases from V and 3 bases from J, with 20 bases in between. This CDR3 region has 16 residues. Germline CDR1 is GTSNPN and CDR2 is SVGIG (reference sequence). Here the CDR3 reads CAWRDITAGTDYGYTF. CDR3 DNA sequence: TGTGCCTGGAGAGATATCACCGCCGGGACGGACTATGGCTACACCTTC. The complete variable domain, with remaining parts taken from reference TRBV30 and TRBJ1-2, reads SQTIHQWPATLVQPVGSPLSLECTVEGTSNPNLYWYRQAAGRGLQLLFYSVGIGQISSEVPQNLSASRPQDRQFILSSKKLLLSDSGFYLCAWRDITAGTDYGYTFGSGTRLTVV.

The CDR3 protein is CSARTGRGNEKLFF. The CDR3 nucleotides are TGCAGTGCTAGAACCGGCCGGGGTAATGAAAAACTGTTTTTT. The chain carries TRBV20-1 and TRBJ1-4, with D hard to call. Trimming removed 2 bases from V and 4 bases from J, with 11 bases in between. This CDR3 contains 14 residues. CDR1 and CDR2 from the germline V gene are DFQATT and SNEGSKA (reference sequence).

This clonotype was observed at least ten times. This chain uses TRBV27 with TRBJ1-1; 10 bases match TRBD1. The J segment lost 0 bases and the V segment lost 6 bases, leaving 7 bases of the junction unmatched. CDR1 and CDR2 (germline): MNHEY, SMNVEV (reference sequence). The CDR3 sequence is 16 residues long. Here the CDR3 DNA reads TGTGCCAGCAGCTCAGACAGGGGGCGGGTGAACACTGAAGCTTTCTTT. Translating gives CASSSDRGRVNTEAFF.

Many counts were recorded for this clonotype. The genes are TRBV6-5 and TRBJ2-7; TRBD2 matches at 7 bases. The ends lost 2 bases at V and 1 base at J; junction bases unmatched: 5. This CDR3 has 15 residues. From germline, CDR1 is MNHEY and CDR2 SVGAGI. CDR3 region: CASSYGGRRSYEQYF. The CDR3 region has the DNA TGTGCCAGCAGTTACGGCGGGAGAAGATCCTACGAGCAGTACTTC.

The chain uses TRBV20-1 and TRBJ2-7; 7 bases map to TRBD2. Unmatched junction bases numbered 5, after V lost 0 bases and J lost 3 bases. CDR3 length equals 14 residues. Germline CDR1 reads DFQATT; CDR2 reads SNEGSKA (reference sequence). The CDR3 loop reads CSARDGTTSYEQYF. The DNA of the CDR3 is TGCAGTGCTAGAGATGGGACTACAAGCTACGAGCAGTACTTC.

V gene TRBV27 combines with J gene TRBJ1-2; D is possibly TRBD1 (6 bases). The CDR3 contains 15 residues. Germline CDR1 MNHEY, CDR2 SMNVEV (reference sequence). V was trimmed by 2 bases and J by 3 bases, leaving 13 bases between them. CDR3 coding DNA: TGTGCCAGCAGTTTAATAGGGGGTGGAGACTATGGCTACACCTTC. As protein: CASSLIGGGDYGYTF.

This clonotype was seen at least ten times. The chain recombines TRBV12-3 or TRBV12-4 with TRBJ1-1; TRBD1 agrees at 11 bases. CDR3 length: 17 amino acids. V trimming: 5 bases; J trimming: 9 bases; junction bases outside the gene matches: 17. CDR3 sequence reads: CASSPRDRGDRTIQAFF. Written as DNA, the CDR3 is TGTGCCAGCAGTCCCAGGGACAGGGGGGACCGAACTATTCAAGCTTTCTTT.

Details on this clonotype: This may stem from a read error, because a much larger clone lies one nucleotide away. This chain uses TRBV12-3 or TRBV12-4 with TRBJ2-2; 9 bases align to TRBD1. There are 16 residues in the CDR3. CDR3 amino acids: CASSLATGGATGELVF. The CDR3 coding sequence is TGTGCCAGCAGTTTAGCGACAGGGGGGGCCACCGGGGAGCTGGTTTTT.

This clonotype was seen repeatedly, ten times or more. The chain carries TRBV6-2 or TRBV6-3 and TRBJ2-7, with 12 bases matching TRBD2. This CDR3 spans 14 amino acids. V dropped 6 bases and J dropped 1; count of bases not matched to a gene: 1. CDR1 and CDR2 from the germline V gene are MNHEY and SVGEGT. This CDR3 is CASRTSGGSYEQYF. The CDR3 DNA is TGTGCCAGCAGAACTAGCGGGGGGTCCTACGAGCAGTACTTC.

In this sample, this clonotype turned up many times. Here the CDR3 DNA reads TGTGCCAGCAGTTCCCTCTGGGGGAAAGCTTTCTTT. Protein product: CASSSLWGKAFF. The V gene is TRBV27, the J gene TRBJ1-1; tentatively, D is TRBD1 (5 bases). The germline CDR1 and CDR2 sequences are MNHEY and SMNVEV (reference sequence). CDR3 size: 12 residues. V was trimmed by 4 bases and J by 9 bases, leaving 12 bases between them.

This clonotype appeared many times. The rearrangement links TRBV29-1 to TRBJ1-3; unclear D gene. Deletions cut 2 bases from V and 0 bases from J, with 5 bases between. Germline V gene data show CDR1 as SQVTM and CDR2 as ANQGSEA. This CDR3 is 13 amino acids long. The CDR3 is CSVERSSGNTIYF. The CDR3 DNA sequence: TGCAGCGTTGAAAGGAGCTCTGGAAACACCATATATTTT.

This clonotype was counted only a few times. V and J are TRBV30 and TRBJ2-7, with a possible D match to TRBD2 (5 bases). The germline V and J ends were trimmed by 4 bases and 0 bases, with 10 bases remaining between them. The CDR3 extends over 13 amino acids. Germline V gives CDR1 GTSNPN, CDR2 SVGIG (reference sequence). CDR3 loop: CAWTGSSSYEQYF. CDR3 in DNA: TGTGCCTGGACGGGGTCGAGCTCCTACGAGCAGTACTTC.

This clonotype was counted only a few times. V gene TRBV18 combines with J gene TRBJ1-2, with D possibly TRBD1 on 5 matching bases. In germline, CDR1 is KGHSH, CDR2 LQKENI. The V end lost 1 base, the J end lost 4 bases, and 10 bases lay between the germline ends. This CDR3 comprises 14 residues. This chain's CDR3 is CASSPRGVPYGYTF. CDR3 bases: TGTGCCAGCTCACCACGGGGGGTGCCCTATGGCTACACCTTC. The full variable domain, in which reference TRBV18 and TRBJ1-2 provide the parts outside the CDR3, is NAGVMQNPRHLVRRRGQEARLRCSPMKGHSHVYWYRQLPEEGLKFMVYLQKENIIDESGMPKERFSAEFPKEGPSILRIQQVVRGDSAAYFCASSPRGVPYGYTFGSGTRLTVV.

Only a few counts were recorded for this clonotype. This chain connects TRBV25-1 to TRBJ1-1; D unclear. Germline CDR1 MGHDK, CDR2 SYGVNS. Deletions cut 1 base from V and 7 bases from J, with 4 bases between. The CDR3 covers 11 residues. The CDR3 bases are TGTGCCAGCAGTGAATTTTTTGAAGCTTTCTTT. This codes for CASSEFFEAFF.